The following is a T cell receptor beta chain sequence with its context. Germline and junction disagree at one end, which may indicate a read error. This CDR3 has 15 amino acids. CDR1 is DFQATT and CDR2 is SNEGSKA in the germline V gene (reference sequence). MiXCR, run by TCRdb on the 5' RACE reads, gives a single entry per CDR3 protein. The profile shows just under 65,000 distinct CDR3 sequences, approximately 22% of them singletons. The specimen sequenced was memory CD4+ T cells sorted from a lymph node. The subset denotes: memory CD4+ T cells, CD4+CD45RO+CD25-. The rearrangement links TRBV20-1 to TRBJ2-3; D perhaps matches TRBD1 (5 bases). The clonotype comes from a female donor with breast cancer. The CDR3 sequence: CRARNIQSGTDTQYF. CDR3 DNA: TGCAGGGCTAGAAATATCCAATCAGGGACAGATACGCAGTATTTT.